Shown below are 25 T cell receptor beta chains from a single sample sequenced in a study of human T cells and chemical hapten exposure. TCRdb reprocessed the RACE reads with MiXCR, giving one entry per CDR3 protein. Among tens of thousands of distinct CDR3 sequences, 10% to 13% were seen once, and the ten largest hold around 1.3%. This sample's time point: patch test 1, 2 weeks after DPC sensitization. Treatment noted: therapeutic diphenylcyclopropenone sensitization with weekly scalp DPC. The input for sequencing was whole blood, taken in connection with sensitization to the hapten diphenylcyclopropenone (DPC). These receptors came from a woman aged 45-60 years with alopecia areata. Some clones in this sample may be carry-over from other donors' samples.

The chain employs TRBV30 and TRBJ2-3, with 7 nucleotides matching TRBD1. Germline CDR1 reads GTSNPN; CDR2 reads SVGIG (reference sequence). The CDR3 length is 12 residues. Losses at the gene ends were 1 base for V and 6 bases for J; bases not matched to a gene: 1. This chain's CDR3 is CAWSEQGDTQYF. CDR3 DNA: TGTGCCTGGAGTGAACAGGGGGATACGCAGTATTTT.

This clonotype was recorded a few times. V is TRBV9 and J is TRBJ2-2, with 13 bases matching TRBD2. Trimming at V came to 5 bases and at J to 5 bases, leaving 3 bases not matched to a gene. Per germline, CDR1 SGDLS and CDR2 YYNGEE. The CDR3 runs to 15 residues. The CDR3 spells CASRPGLAGTGELFF. CDR3 bases: TGTGCCAGCAGGCCGGGACTAGCGGGGACCGGGGAGCTGTTTTTT.

The CDR3 here is CASSSSGRAWDTQYF. CDR3 in DNA: TGTGCCAGCAGTTCTAGCGGGAGGGCTTGGGATACGCAGTATTTT. The chain links TRBV6-4 to TRBJ2-3, with TRBD2 matching 12 bases. Trimming took 5 bases from V and 6 from J; bases not matched to a gene: 6. There are 15 residues in the CDR3. The germline V gene has CDR1 MRHNA and CDR2 SNTAGT.

The chain uses TRBV2 and TRBJ2-4, with 10 bases aligning to TRBD2. CDR3 length equals 12 residues. The V gene end was trimmed by 5 bases and the J gene end by 15 bases; junction bases not matched to a gene: 7. CDR1 is SNHLY, CDR2 FYNNEI, per germline. The CDR3 bases are TGTGCCAGCAGTTCACTAGCGGGGTCTGGGTACTTC. Its translation is CASSSLAGSGYF.

The chain combines TRBV7-2 with TRBJ2-1; 9 bases map to TRBD2. Germline-derived CDR1 and CDR2 are SGHTA and FQGNSA. The CDR3 contains 16 residues. V dropped 5 bases and J dropped 7; count of bases not matched to a gene: 12. As DNA, the CDR3 is TGTGCCAGCAGCCCCTCCCTTGCGGGAGGGCCGAATGAGCAGTTCTTC. Its translation is CASSPSLAGGPNEQFF.

The J gene is TRBJ1-2, the V gene TRBV12-3 or TRBV12-4, with 9 nucleotides matching TRBD1. The ends lost 0 bases at V and 5 bases at J; junction bases unmatched: 4. The CDR3 has 15 amino acids. The CDR3 spells CASSLAGQGRYGYTF. CDR3 in DNA: TGTGCCAGCAGTTTAGCAGGACAGGGGCGGTATGGCTACACCTTC.

This chain uses TRBV6-4 with TRBJ2-1, with 13 bases that match TRBD2. The CDR3 consists of 13 residues. Trimming removed 10 bases from V and 7 bases from J; junction bases left unmatched: 4. Germline loops: CDR1 MRHNA, CDR2 SNTAGT. CDR3 residues: CATGTSGTNEQFF. In DNA, the CDR3 is TGTGCCACTGGGACTAGCGGGACTAATGAGCAGTTCTTC.

As DNA, the CDR3 is TGTGCCAGCAGTTACGCATACTCCTTGGGGGGAACTACCTCTGGAAACACCATATATTTT. Its protein is CASSYAYSLGGTTSGNTIYF. This chain links TRBV6-5 with TRBJ1-3; D possibly corresponds to TRBD1 (5 bases). Per germline, CDR1 MNHEY and CDR2 SVGAGI. The CDR3 is made up of 20 amino acids. V was shortened by 2 bases and J by 0 bases, with 23 bases between the two germline ends.

V gene TRBV7-9 combines with J gene TRBJ1-1; TRBD1 aligns across 8 bases. CDR3 size: 13 residues. Germline lookup yields CDR1 SEHNR and CDR2 FQNEAQ (reference sequence). V lost 10 bases and J lost 5; bases outside the gene matches: 9. The CDR3 region is CAIQDRAGTEAFF. CDR3 coding DNA: TGTGCCATTCAGGACAGGGCGGGGACTGAAGCTTTCTTT.

This clonotype was seen only a few times. The chain combines TRBV30 with TRBJ1-1, with D unclear. V lost 0 bases, J lost 6 bases, and 8 bases lay in between. Germline assignment: CDR1 GTSNPN and CDR2 SVGIG (reference sequence). The CDR3 extends over 12 amino acids. The CDR3 DNA follows: TGTGCCTGGAGTGTACGGGGATCTGAAGCTTTCTTT. Translating it yields CAWSVRGSEAFF.

This clonotype was detected a few times. The rearrangement joins TRBV27 to TRBJ2-2, with no clear D. The germline V gene has CDR1 MNHEY and CDR2 SMNVEV (reference sequence). V shed 5 bases and J shed 6 bases, with 13 bases lying between them. The CDR3 runs 14 residues. The CDR3 DNA follows: TGTGCCAGCAGTATTCAATCCTACCCCGGGGAGCTGTTTTTT. Its translation is CASSIQSYPGELFF.

This clonotype was detected many times. For the CDR3, the DNA is TGTGCCGGGCTCAGGGTACCCTATGGCTACACCTTC. Residues: CAGLRVPYGYTF. The chain carries TRBV7-9 and TRBJ1-2, with a weak D call TRBD1 (5 bases). Trimming shortened V by 11 bases and J by 4 bases, and 14 bases separated the two germline ends. The CDR3 has 12 amino acids. Germline V gene lookup returns CDR1 SEHNR and CDR2 FQNEAQ (reference sequence).

This CDR3 is CAIRAQGRPNNEQFF. The CDR3 DNA is TGTGCCATCAGGGCACAGGGGAGGCCCAACAATGAGCAGTTCTTC. The gene calls are TRBV10-3 and TRBJ2-1; D might be TRBD1 (7 bases). The germline V gene encodes CDR1 ENHRY and CDR2 SYGVKD. The V and J ends lost 6 bases and 5 bases respectively, with 17 bases between them. This CDR3 region has 15 residues.

This clonotype was counted many times. The chain recombines TRBV20-1 with TRBJ2-5, with 8 bases that match TRBD2. V lost 3 bases to trimming and J lost 4 bases; unmatched junction nucleotides: 4. Germline CDR1 is DFQATT and CDR2 is SNEGSKA (reference sequence). The CDR3 loop spans 13 amino acids. In nucleotides, the CDR3 is TGCAGTGCTAGGGGAGCGGGAGCAGAGACCCAGTACTTC. Protein sequence: CSARGAGAETQYF.

This clonotype was counted many times. The rearrangement joins TRBV11-3 to TRBJ2-1; no clear D gene. From germline, CDR1 is SGHNT and CDR2 YENEEA. CDR3 length: 13 residues. Trimming pared 5 bases from V and 9 bases from J, leaving 14 bases between. Written as DNA, the CDR3 is TGTGCCAGCAGCCGAAAGCCCTCTCGTGAGCAGTTCTTC. Translated: CASSRKPSREQFF.

This clonotype was detected a few times. V is TRBV6-1 and J is TRBJ1-1; TRBD1 might be the D (6 bases). Trimming removed 1 base from V and 8 bases from J, with 11 bases in between. The CDR3 contains 13 residues. Germline CDR1 reads MNHNS; CDR2 reads SASEGT. CDR3 sequence reads: CASSEGYRVEAFF. CDR3 coding DNA: TGTGCCAGCAGTGAAGGGTACAGGGTCGAAGCTTTCTTT.

The chain combines TRBV24-1 with TRBJ2-3; tentatively, D is TRBD1 or TRBD2 (5 bases each). This CDR3 spans 16 amino acids. V was trimmed by 0 bases and J by 2 bases, leaving 11 bases between them. Germline loops: CDR1 KGHDR, CDR2 SFDVKD. Written as DNA, the CDR3 is TGTGCCACCAGTGATTTGACCGGGACGGACACAGATACGCAGTATTTT. Its protein product is CATSDLTGTDTDTQYF.

This clonotype was seen a handful of times. The rearrangement joins TRBV6-5 to TRBJ2-7; D is perhaps TRBD1 or TRBD2 (5 bases each). Germline CDR1 and CDR2: MNHEY and SVGAGI. The V end was cut by 8 bases, the J end by 0 bases, with 11 bases between. The CDR3 length is 13 residues. CDR3 sequence (DNA): TGTGCCAGCGGGACGGCGAGCTCCTACGAGCAGTACTTC. It specifies CASGTASSYEQYF.

At least ten counts were recorded for this clonotype. The J gene is TRBJ1-5, the V gene TRBV6-5, with 9 bases matching TRBD1. This CDR3 has 16 residues. V lost 5 bases, J lost 2 bases, and 7 bases stayed unmatched. Germline-derived CDR1 and CDR2 are MNHEY and SVGAGI. DNA for the CDR3: TGTGCCAGCAGTCCAAGACAGGGGGAGGGCAATCAGCCCCAGCATTTT. Translating it yields CASSPRQGEGNQPQHF.

V is TRBV18 and J is TRBJ1-6; the D is unclear. CDR3 length: 14 amino acids. V was shortened by 2 bases and J by 9 bases, with 11 bases between the two germline ends. Germline CDR1 and CDR2: KGHSH and LQKENI. The CDR3 spells CASSPEQKRSPLHF. The CDR3 DNA reads as TGTGCCAGCTCACCAGAACAGAAGCGTTCACCCCTCCACTTT.

The chain has TRBV11-2 and TRBJ2-1; D tentatively fits TRBD1 or TRBD2 (6 bases each). This CDR3 comprises 13 residues. Germline V gene data show CDR1 as SGHAT and CDR2 as FQNNGV. The V gene lost 5 bases and the J gene lost 11 bases, with 16 bases spanning the gap. The CDR3 bases are TGTGCCAGCAGCCCCTACAGGGAGGCTAAGCAGTTCTTC. Amino acid sequence: CASSPYREAKQFF.

The V call is TRBV19, the J call TRBJ2-2, with 8 bases lining up with TRBD1. V lost 3 bases to trimming and J lost 4 bases; unmatched junction nucleotides: 10. Germline assignment: CDR1 LNHDA and CDR2 SQIVND (reference sequence). The CDR3 has 17 residues. The CDR3 DNA follows: TGTGCCAGTAGTATCCGATCCGGGACAGGTTTCACCGGGGAGCTGTTTTTT. Encoded protein: CASSIRSGTGFTGELFF.

This clonotype was picked up a small number of times. The V and J genes are TRBV3-1 and TRBJ2-7, with D perhaps being TRBD1 or TRBD2 (5 bases each). V lost 1 base and J lost 7, with 11 bases in between. The CDR3 is 13 residues long. In germline, CDR1 is LGHDT, CDR2 YNNKEL (reference sequence). CDR3 bases: TGTGCCAGCAGCCAAGTAGGGACCCGGGAGCAGTACTTC. It translates to CASSQVGTREQYF.

This chain links TRBV20-1 with TRBJ1-5, with D possibly matching TRBD1 (5 bases). The length of the CDR3 is 14 residues. Trimming removed 0 bases at V and 3 bases at J, with 9 bases between. The germline gives CDR1 DFQATT, CDR2 SNEGSKA (reference sequence). The chain's CDR3 is CSARDGTANQPQHF. The CDR3 nucleotides read TGCAGTGCTAGAGATGGGACGGCCAATCAGCCCCAGCATTTT.

The chain is built from TRBV2 and TRBJ1-6; D not certain. CDR1 is SNHLY, CDR2 FYNNEI, per germline. V lost 1 base to trimming and J lost 6 bases, with 7 bases between them. The CDR3 is 14 amino acids. The CDR3 nucleotides read TGTGCCAGCAGTGAAGGGCAGACTAATTCACCCCTCCACTTT. Protein sequence: CASSEGQTNSPLHF.